These T cell receptor beta chains were read from a single sample in a study of T cell repertoires in cytomegalovirus infection. In TCRdb, the reads were re-called with MiXCR into one record per CDR3 protein. The sample lists 110,000 or so distinct CDR3 sequences, roughly 31% seen once, with 41% in the top ten. Antigen specificity for these receptors is unknown. The sequenced sample was CD8+ T cells from cultured PBMCs, obtained from culture after CMV antigen stimulation. The receptors here all came from a human donor in good health (CMV status not recorded). Some clones in this sample may be carry-over from other donors' samples. CDR3s include the opening cysteine and the closing phenylalanine or tryptophan. Fields, in order: clone size, V gene, J gene, D gene, CDR3 protein, CDR3 DNA. The D gene is left open where the match is weak. Clone sizes are given selectively: once, few, many, or a class where the clone is expanded.

once,TRBV12-3/TRBV12-4,TRBJ2-3,TRBD2,CASSFWGGETDAQYF,TGTGCCAGCAGTTTTTGGGGGGGAGAAACAGATGCGCAGTATTTT
few,TRBV9,TRBJ2-7,-,CASSGWNSYEQYF,TGTGCCAGCAGCGGATGGAACTCCTACGAGCAGTACTTC
few,TRBV12-3/TRBV12-4,TRBJ2-2,-,CASSLALDKLTTGELFF,TGTGCCAGCAGTTTAGCGCTAGATAAGCTGACCACCGGGGAGCTGTTTTTT
-,TRBV7-2,TRBJ2-5,-,CASSLLGGGLQETQYF,TGTGCCAGCAGCTTATTGGGCGGGGGCCTCCAAGAGACCCAGTACTTC
-,TRBV5-4,TRBJ2-3,TRBD2,CASSSAGGPADTQYF,TGTGCCAGCAGCTCGGCGGGGGGCCCCGCAGATACGCAGTATTTT
-,TRBV7-6,TRBJ1-4,TRBD1,CASSLGTGEGEKLFF,TGTGCTAGCAGCTTAGGGACAGGGGAGGGTGAAAAACTGTTTTTT
many,TRBV28,TRBJ2-2,TRBD1,CASSSKRDRLTGELFF,TGTGCCAGCAGTTCAAAAAGGGACAGACTCACCGGGGAGCTGTTTTTT
few,TRBV7-3,TRBJ1-4,TRBD1,CASSAGGPNEKLFF,TGTGCCAGCAGCGCAGGGGGACCTAATGAAAAACTGTTTTTT
few,TRBV7-8,TRBJ2-7,-,CASSSGRYYEQYF,TGTGCCAGCAGCAGCGGACGCTACTACGAGCAGTACTTC
-,TRBV7-3,TRBJ1-4,-,CASSFEGVGEKLFF,TGTGCCAGCAGCTTTGAAGGGGTTGGTGAAAAACTGTTTTTT
-,TRBV12-3/TRBV12-4,TRBJ2-2,-,CASSWQVTNTGELFF,TGTGCCAGCAGTTGGCAGGTCACAAACACCGGGGAGCTGTTTTTT
-,TRBV11-1,TRBJ1-2,-,CASGVGPNGGYGYTF,TGTGCCAGCGGGGTCGGACCTAATGGCGGCTATGGCTACACCTTC
-,TRBV12-3/TRBV12-4,TRBJ1-1,-,CASSLIGVVNTEAFF,TGTGCCAGCAGTTTGATTGGGGTGGTGAACACTGAAGCTTTCTTT
few,TRBV12-3/TRBV12-4,TRBJ2-5,TRBD1,CASRMTGLETQYF,TGTGCCAGCAGGATGACAGGGCTGGAGACCCAGTACTTC
-,TRBV12-3/TRBV12-4,TRBJ2-3,-,CASRHTDTQYF,TGTGCCAGCAGACACACAGATACGCAGTATTTT
-,TRBV20-1,TRBJ2-7,-,CSASLTFGSHEQYF,TGCAGTGCTAGTCTAACGTTTGGCAGCCACGAGCAGTACTTC
few,TRBV19,TRBJ1-5,-,CASSPTLSPNQPQHF,TGTGCCAGTAGTCCCACCTTGAGCCCAAATCAGCCCCAGCATTTT
-,TRBV12-5,TRBJ2-3,TRBD2,CASGLTGLAGGPSDTQYF,TGTGCTAGTGGTTTGACCGGACTAGCGGGGGGGCCCTCAGATACGCAGTATTTT
few,TRBV4-1,TRBJ2-1,-,CASSQDLNPQSSYNEQFF,TGCGCCAGCAGCCAAGATTTAAATCCACAAAGCTCCTACAATGAGCAGTTCTTC
few,TRBV28,TRBJ2-1,-,CASSSWDAYNEQFF,TGTGCCAGCAGTTCCTGGGACGCCTACAATGAGCAGTTCTTC
many,TRBV28,TRBJ2-2,-,CASSPRSGELFF,TGTGCCAGCAGTCCCCGCTCAGGGGAGCTGTTTTTT
-,TRBV27,TRBJ1-3,TRBD1,CASSIDRGRGNTIYF,TGTGCCAGCAGCATAGACAGGGGTCGAGGAAACACCATATATTTT
-,TRBV6-2/TRBV6-3,TRBJ2-7,-,CASSYSDRGISYEQYF,TGTGCCAGCAGTTACTCGGACAGAGGAATCTCCTACGAGCAGTACTTC
few,TRBV7-9,TRBJ2-7,TRBD1,CASSSRTGPYEQYF,TGTGCCAGCAGTTCCCGGACAGGACCCTACGAGCAGTACTTC
-,TRBV6-5,TRBJ1-4,-,CASSYRGDNEKLFF,TGTGCCAGCAGTTACCGGGGGGACAATGAAAAACTGTTTTTT
-,TRBV4-3,TRBJ2-2,-,CASSLLLVNTGELFF,TGCGCCAGCAGCCTCTTACTGGTGAACACCGGGGAGCTGTTTTTT
few,TRBV25-1,TRBJ2-1,-,CASSDPEVGGSSYNEQFF,TGTGCCAGCAGTGATCCAGAGGTTGGGGGTAGCTCCTACAATGAGCAGTTCTTC
-,TRBV6-6,TRBJ1-1,TRBD1,CASSYDRDRGTFF,TGTGCCAGCAGTTATGATCGGGACAGGGGGACCTTCTTT